Listed here are 22 T cell receptor beta chains from one sample, sequenced in a study of Ad26.COV2.S vaccination and SARS-CoV-2 variants. Profiled with immunoSEQ multiplex PCR; TCRdb holds only in-frame clones, not every one. The sample comprises fewer than 400,000 clones, about 86% of which are singletons, and 1.5% to 2% rests with the top ten. This sample's treatment: 15 to 20 received Ad26.COV2.S at low or high dose, single or two shots; roughly five received placebo; per-sample allocation not given. On day 63 after the first injection, vaccine and placebo recipients gave samples. The sample was peripheral blood, taken in a trial of Ad26.COV2.S vaccine versus placebo. The source of these receptors is a person between 18 and 65 years old who received the Ad26.COV2.S COVID-19 vaccine or a placebo.

The rearrangement links TRBV6-2 or TRBV6-3 to TRBJ2-2; D remains unclear. CDR1 is MNHEY and CDR2 is SVGEGT in the germline V gene. Trimming cost V 0 bases and J 9 bases, with 2 bases left between them. The CDR3 is made up of 11 amino acids. The CDR3 DNA follows: TGTGCCAGCAGTTACTCCTGGGAGCTGTTTTTT. It encodes CASSYSWELFF.

The chain carries TRBV7-3 and TRBJ2-1; TRBD1 might be the D (6 bases). The V gene lost 5 bases and the J gene lost 3 bases, with 11 bases spanning the gap. In germline, CDR1 is SGHTA, CDR2 FQGTGA. The CDR3 is 14 residues long. The CDR3 DNA sequence: TGTGCCAGCAGCGCGGACAGCTTCTACAATGAGCAGTTCTTC. Encoded protein: CASSADSFYNEQFF.

The chain employs TRBV2 and TRBJ1-4; tentative D call: TRBD1 (6 bases). V dropped 3 bases and J dropped 4 bases, with 15 bases sitting between them. The germline CDR1 and CDR2 sequences are SNHLY and FYNNEI. CDR3 length: 16 residues. The CDR3 DNA sequence: TGTGCCAGCAGTGATTACAGGACAGCTCTTAATGAAAAACTGTTTTTT. Translated: CASSDYRTALNEKLFF.

In its sample, this clone was seen once. The J gene is TRBJ2-1, the V gene TRBV9, with D tentatively TRBD1 or TRBD2 (6 bases each). The CDR3 runs to 15 residues. Trimming stripped 3 bases from V and 5 bases from J, with 15 bases between. From germline, CDR1 is SGDLS and CDR2 YYNGEE. CDR3 in amino acids: CASSARGDSHNEQFF. CDR3 in DNA: TGTGCCAGCAGCGCAAGGGGGGACTCTCACAATGAGCAGTTCTTC.

This clone was picked up a small number of times. The chain employs TRBV4-2 and TRBJ1-1; the match to TRBD1 covers 7 bases. This CDR3 is built from 15 residues. After removal of 0 bases from V and 4 bases from J, the junction contained 5 bases not matched to a gene. Germline V gene data show CDR1 as LGHNA and CDR2 as YNFKEQ. CDR3 in DNA: TGTGCCAGCAGCCAAGATTACAGGGGAGTCACTGAAGCTTTCTTT. Its translation is CASSQDYRGVTEAFF.

The chain carries TRBV12-5 and TRBJ2-1; 15 bases line up with TRBD2. Per germline, CDR1 LGHNT and CDR2 FRNRAP. This CDR3 has 20 amino acids. The V segment lost 2 bases and the J segment 4 bases; nucleotides outside the gene matches: 12. Here the CDR3 reads CASGLPPGLAGGRGYNEQFF. The DNA of the CDR3 is TGTGCTAGTGGTTTGCCCCCGGGACTAGCGGGGGGTCGGGGGTACAATGAGCAGTTCTTC.

The chain joins TRBV5-4 to TRBJ2-2; D might be TRBD2 (7 bases). In germline, CDR1 is SGHNT, CDR2 YYREEE (reference sequence). The CDR3 has 15 residues. The ends were cut back, 2 bases at V and 11 bases at J, with 19 bases in the middle. CDR3: CASSFGGLGIPELFF. The CDR3 nucleotides read TGTGCCAGCAGCTTCGGGGGGCTAGGGATACCCGAGCTGTTTTTT.

V gene TRBV6-5 combines with J gene TRBJ1-5, with a tentative D call TRBD1 (5 bases). Looked up from germline, CDR1 is MNHEY and CDR2 is SVGAGI. The CDR3 sequence is 15 residues long. Between the trimmed V and J ends, which lost 6 bases and 7 bases, there was a span of 19 bases. The CDR3 loop reads CASSSDGGEIQPQHF. The CDR3 region has the DNA TGTGCCAGCAGCTCGGACGGGGGGGAAATCCAGCCCCAGCATTTT.

V gene TRBV16 combines with J gene TRBJ2-1; 8 bases are a match to TRBD2. The CDR3 length is 15 residues. V was clipped by 4 bases and J by 10 bases; unmatched bases: 12. CDR1 and CDR2 from the germline V gene are KGHSY and FQNENV. CDR3 nucleotides: TGTGCCAGCAGCCCCCGTCTTTCGAGCGGGGGCGAGCAGTTCTTC. Its translation is CASSPRLSSGGEQFF.

The chain joins TRBV7-2 to TRBJ2-3; 10 positions agree with TRBD2. This CDR3 is 15 amino acids long. The junction had 7 bases not matched to a gene; V was cut back by 8 bases and J by 2 bases. Germline lookup yields CDR1 SGHTA and CDR2 FQGNSA. The CDR3 loop reads CASGLAGANTDTQYF. The CDR3 DNA is TGTGCCAGCGGTCTAGCGGGGGCTAACACAGATACGCAGTATTTT.

This clone turned up a few times. The chain is built from TRBV3-1 (or the pseudogene TRBV3-2) and TRBJ2-7; D remains unclear. CDR3 length: 15 amino acids. The V gene lost 3 bases and the J gene lost 6 bases, with 18 bases spanning the gap. Germline CDR1 LGHDT, CDR2 YNNKEL (reference sequence). The CDR3 region is CASSHKRQGEFEQYF. The CDR3 DNA reads TGTGCCAGCAGCCACAAAAGACAAGGTGAGTTCGAGCAGTACTTC.

This clone was picked up many times. The chain uses TRBV14 and TRBJ2-1; TRBD2 agrees at 8 bases. Germline CDR1 and CDR2: SGHDN and FVKESK. CDR3 length equals 13 residues. V lost 4 bases, J lost 14 bases, and 10 bases stayed unmatched. CDR3 in amino acids: CASSPFMGTREFF. DNA for the CDR3: TGTGCCAGCAGCCCATTCATGGGGACTAGGGAGTTCTTC. Full variable domain (outside the CDR3, taken from reference TRBV14 and TRBJ2-1): EAGVTQFPSHSVIEKGQTVTLRCDPISGHDNLYWYRRVMGKEIKFLLHFVKESKQDESGMPNNRFLAERTGGTYSTLKVQPAELEDSGVYFCASSPFMGTREFFGPGTRLTVL.

CDR3 region: CASSPPPVGGLLFF. For the CDR3, the DNA is TGTGCCAGCAGCCCCCCCCCAGTCGGGGGGCTACTGTTTTTT. The chain joins TRBV7-2 to TRBJ1-4; a possible D gene is TRBD1 (6 bases). Trimming stripped 5 bases from V and 13 bases from J, with 20 bases between. The CDR3 sequence is 14 residues long. CDR1 and CDR2 (germline): SGHTA, FQGNSA.

This CDR3 is CASSLRAVSYEQYF. CDR3 nucleotide sequence: TGTGCCAGCAGTTTGAGGGCGGTCTCCTACGAGCAGTACTTC. The V call is TRBV27, the J call TRBJ2-7, with D perhaps TRBD2 (5 bases). The CDR3 consists of 14 residues. The V gene lost 3 bases and the J gene lost 0 bases, with 9 bases spanning the gap. Looked up from germline, CDR1 is MNHEY and CDR2 is SMNVEV (reference sequence).

The CDR3, as DNA: TGTGCCAGCAGTCCAGGGGGCCCCACTAATGAAAAACTGTTTTTT. This translates into CASSPGGPTNEKLFF. The chain is built from TRBV9 and TRBJ1-4, with 8 bases identical to TRBD1. V lost 5 bases to trimming and J lost 2 bases; unmatched junction nucleotides: 5. Germline V CDR1 and CDR2: SGDLS, YYNGEE. The CDR3 loop spans 15 amino acids. Looking up the rest from reference TRBV9 and TRBJ1-4 gives the full variable domain: DSGVTQTPKHLITATGQRVTLRCSPRSGDLSVYWYQQSLDQGLQFLIQYYNGEERAKGNILERFSAQQFPDLHSELNLSSLELGDSALYFCASSPGGPTNEKLFFGSGTQLSVL.

The chain combines TRBV5-4 with TRBJ1-1; TRBD1 matches 7 bases. The ends lost 4 bases at V and 3 bases at J; junction bases unmatched: 6. The germline CDR1 and CDR2 sequences are SGHNT and YYREEE (reference sequence). This CDR3 has 14 residues. CDR3 nucleotide sequence: TGTGCCAGCAGCGTGACAGGGCGGGACACTGAAGCTTTCTTT. Protein: CASSVTGRDTEAFF.

The chain joins TRBV7-9 to TRBJ1-2, with a weak D call TRBD1 (5 bases). Germline assignment: CDR1 SEHNR and CDR2 FQNEAQ (reference sequence). Trimming took 5 bases from V and 2 from J, leaving 18 bases between them. The CDR3 is 16 amino acids. The CDR3, as DNA: TGTGCCAGCAGCCCGAATTATCAGGGCGCCAACTATGGCTACACCTTC. It translates to CASSPNYQGANYGYTF.

This clone appeared a single time. The chain links TRBV7-3 to TRBJ2-3; 13 positions agree with TRBD2. Germline assignment: CDR1 SGHTA and CDR2 FQGTGA. The CDR3 spans 18 residues. V shed 5 bases and J 5 bases; nucleotides not matched to a gene: 13. The CDR3 nucleotides are TGTGCCAGCAGCCCAATCGGACTAGCGGGGGCCCCCGGAGATACGCAGTATTTT. Encoded protein: CASSPIGLAGAPGDTQYF.

The chain recombines TRBV7-9 with TRBJ2-3; D gene unclear. The CDR3 spans 10 residues. The germline gives CDR1 SEHNR, CDR2 FQNEAQ (reference sequence). V lost 8 bases, J lost 5 bases, and 5 bases lay in between. This CDR3 is CASSRDTQYF. As DNA, the CDR3 is TGTGCCAGCTCGCGAGATACGCAGTATTTT.

V gene TRBV6-2 or TRBV6-3 combines with J gene TRBJ1-1, with D possibly TRBD1 on 5 matching bases. The CDR3 sequence is 16 residues long. CDR1 is MNHEY and CDR2 is SVGEGT in the germline V gene. Trimming cost V 2 bases and J 1 base, with 14 bases left between them. The CDR3 bases are TGTGCCAGCAGTTACCCCTTCGGGGGATGGAACACTGAAGCTTTCTTT. Translating gives CASSYPFGGWNTEAFF.

A few counts support this clone. The chain joins TRBV5-1 to TRBJ1-6; TRBD1 is a possible D gene (5 bases). This CDR3 comprises 16 residues. V was cut by 0 bases and J by 6 bases, with 13 bases left in between. Germline CDR1 is SGHRS and CDR2 is YFSETQ. CDR3 coding DNA: TGCGCCAGCAGCTTGGTGGGGGAATCGCGTAATTCACCCCTCCACTTT. Protein sequence: CASSLVGESRNSPLHF.

The V call is TRBV25-1, the J call TRBJ1-3, with 7 bases matching TRBD1. This CDR3 has 18 amino acids. Germline assignment: CDR1 MGHDK and CDR2 SYGVNS. V gave up 0 bases and J gave up 0 bases; unmatched junction bases: 8. In DNA, the CDR3 is TGTGCCAGCAGTGAATACAAGGGACAGCCGAGCTCTGGAAACACCATATATTTT. As protein: CASSEYKGQPSSGNTIYF.